This T cell receptor beta chain was recovered during a study of TIL therapy for anti-PD-1-resistant metastatic lung cancer. Study-level information: Tumors had a median PD-L1 proportion score of 4.5% to 7%. Whole-study findings and limits: This highly selected cohort may not generalize to typical lung cancer patients. Many TIL product clones were absent from baseline tumor, suggesting clonal contraction. Compared with baseline intratumoral T cells, expanded TIL cultures were more clonal and less diverse (around 5.9% vs 31%).

Points on this clone: Its antigen is not known.

The sample's time point: pre-treatment sample, taken before nivolumab and TIL therapy. The tumor samples were excised metastases, mostly pleural nodules or supraclavicular lymph nodes. The libraries were made with immunoSEQ v3. The protocol was immunoSEQ multiplex PCR, while the TCRdb copy is restricted to in-frame clones and leaves out a portion. The sample consists of roughly 7,000 clones, 60% to 70% of them appearing once. The sample consisted of tumor tissue, taken at baseline. The TCR sequence derives from a person between 30 and 80 years old with non-small cell lung cancer.

The CDR3 DNA reads TGTGCCTGGAGTGTACCGCAGGGCGGGTGGTTCGCGCAGTACTTC. Its translation is CAWSVPQGGWFAQYF. The rearrangement uses TRBV30 and TRBJ2-7; D possibly matches TRBD1 or TRBD2 (5 bases each). The V gene lost 0 bases and the J gene lost 9 bases, with 21 bases spanning the gap. The germline CDR1 and CDR2 sequences are GTSNPN and SVGIG (reference sequence). CDR3 length equals 15 residues.